This TCR beta chain was retrieved from a study of T cell changes during pregnancy in multiple sclerosis. The V gene's germline CDR1 is LGHNA and CDR2 YSLEER. This CDR3 region has 17 residues. Trimming removed 0 bases at V and 3 bases at J, with 15 bases between. Produced via immunoSEQ multiplex PCR; TCRdb's table is partial and in-frame only. The sample includes around 59,000 clones, about 92% of them seen just once. The V gene is TRBV4-3, the J gene TRBJ1-3, with a tentative D call TRBD1 (5 bases). The sample consisted of CD8+ T cells from peripheral blood mononuclear cells, taken in the second trimester of pregnancy. This clonotype was obtained from a female donor with multiple sclerosis, enrolled in a pregnancy study. As DNA, the CDR3 is TGCGCCAGCAGCCAAGATCGGTTGGGGCAAATTGGAAACACCATATATTTT. Amino acids: CASSQDRLGQIGNTIYF.